The 29 T cell receptor beta chains in this list originate from one sample, sequenced in a study of early T cells in non-severe SARS-CoV-2 infection. In TCRdb, the 5' RACE reads were re-called with MiXCR into one record per CDR3 protein. The data contain tens of thousands of distinct CDR3 sequences, 3.9% of them singletons. What was sequenced was whole blood. The origin of the receptors is an adult who was a healthcare worker with PCR-confirmed SARS-CoV-2 infection or an uninfected control (not recorded which).

The V gene is TRBV12-3 or TRBV12-4, the J gene TRBJ2-2; 7 bases are a match to TRBD1. The CDR3 runs to 15 residues. V was clipped by 5 bases and J by 4 bases; unmatched bases: 7. The CDR3 is CASSADRAGTGELFF. The CDR3 nucleotides are TGTGCCAGCAGTGCCGACAGGGCGGGCACCGGGGAGCTGTTTTTT.

This clonotype has ten or more counts. The chain employs TRBV18 and TRBJ2-2; D gene unclear. The V and J ends lost 4 bases and 1 base respectively, with 7 bases between them. CDR1 is KGHSH, CDR2 LQKENI, per germline. The CDR3 extends over 14 amino acids. CDR3 in DNA: TGTGCCAGCTCACTGCCGGGGAACACCGGGGAGCTGTTTTTT. This gives the protein CASSLPGNTGELFF. The entire variable domain, with the rest obtained from reference TRBV18 and TRBJ2-2, is as follows: NAGVMQNPRHLVRRRGQEARLRCSPMKGHSHVYWYRQLPEEGLKFMVYLQKENIIDESGMPKERFSAEFPKEGPSILRIQQVVRGDSAAYFCASSLPGNTGELFFGEGSRLTVL.

This clonotype was recorded many times. V gene TRBV12-5 combines with J gene TRBJ1-5; D gene ambiguous. With 6 bases removed from V and 0 bases from J, the gap between germline ends came to 6 bases. The CDR3 has 13 residues. Germline V CDR1 and CDR2: LGHNT, FRNRAP. The CDR3 spells CASGINSNQPQHF. The DNA for the CDR3 is TGTGCTAGTGGGATCAATAGCAATCAGCCCCAGCATTTT.

This clonotype has a count of ten or more. This rearrangement joins TRBV12-3 or TRBV12-4 to TRBJ2-7, with 8 bases aligning to TRBD1. The CDR3 runs 18 residues. The V and J ends lost 3 bases and 6 bases, in that order; junction bases with no gene match: 19. The CDR3 sequence: CASSFLDRAKRYVLEQYF. DNA of the CDR3: TGTGCCAGCAGTTTCCTGGACAGGGCCAAGAGATACGTACTCGAGCAGTACTTC.

This clonotype was counted many times. The gene calls are TRBV4-1 and TRBJ2-7; 8 nucleotides line up with TRBD2. The CDR3 extends over 16 amino acids. Trimming cost V 3 bases and J 4 bases; bases outside gene matches: 11. The germline gives CDR1 MGHRA, CDR2 YSYEKL. CDR3 coding DNA: TGCGCCAGCAGCCAGGCCTCCGGGACTAGTGTTTACGAGCAGTACTTC. It specifies CASSQASGTSVYEQYF.

This clonotype has just a few counts. This CDR3 is CASSQVEGPDTGELFF. CDR3 nucleotide sequence: TGTGCCAGCAGCCAAGTGGAGGGGCCCGACACCGGGGAGCTGTTTTTT. The chain recombines TRBV3-1 with TRBJ2-2, with a tentative D call TRBD2 (6 bases). The CDR3 consists of 16 residues. Germline CDR1 is LGHDT and CDR2 is YNNKEL (reference sequence). V was clipped by 1 base and J by 3 bases, with 12 bases between them. Looking up the rest from reference TRBV3-1 and TRBJ2-2 gives the full variable domain: DTAVSQTPKYLVTQMGNDKSIKCEQNLGHDTMYWYKQDSKKFLKIMFSYNNKELIINETVPNRFSPKSPDKAHLNLHINSLELGDSAVYFCASSQVEGPDTGELFFGEGSRLTVL.

This clonotype was found a few times. V and J are TRBV11-2 and TRBJ2-7; 11 bases line up with TRBD1. Germline-derived CDR1 and CDR2 are SGHAT and FQNNGV. Trimming cost V 5 bases and J 2 bases; bases outside gene matches: 2. The CDR3 is made up of 14 amino acids. The CDR3 reads CASSKDRGPYEQYF. The CDR3 DNA follows: TGTGCCAGCAGCAAGGACAGGGGGCCCTACGAGCAGTACTTC. Full variable domain (outside the CDR3, taken from reference TRBV11-2 and TRBJ2-7): EAGVAQSPRYKIIEKRQSVAFWCNPISGHATLYWYQQILGQGPKLLIQFQNNGVVDDSQLPKDRFSAERLKGVDSTLKIQPAKLEDSAVYLCASSKDRGPYEQYFGPGTRLTVT.

This clonotype was recorded many times. The chain carries TRBV5-1 and TRBJ2-1; 10 bases align to TRBD1. Germline CDR1 and CDR2: SGHRS and YFSETQ. CDR3 length: 15 residues. The J segment lost 6 bases and the V segment lost 3 bases, leaving 6 bases of the junction unmatched. The CDR3 reads CASSSGTGVSNEQFF. In DNA, the CDR3 is TGCGCCAGCAGCTCCGGGACAGGGGTTTCCAATGAGCAGTTCTTC.

This clonotype was counted ten times or more. The chain combines TRBV29-1 with TRBJ1-1; D gene uncertain. Trimming took off 3 bases at V and 5 bases at J, with 13 bases between the two ends. Germline V lookup: CDR1 SQVTM, CDR2 ANQGSEA. The CDR3 length is 13 residues. The CDR3 loop reads CSVDGPRITEAFF. The CDR3 coding sequence is TGCAGCGTTGACGGCCCCCGGATAACTGAAGCTTTCTTT. The full variable domain, with the rest looked up from reference TRBV29-1 and TRBJ1-1, is SAVISQKPSRDICQRGTSLTIQCQVDSQVTMMFWYRQQPGQSLTLIATANQGSEATYESGFVIDKFPISRPNLTFSTLTVSNMSPEDSSIYLCSVDGPRITEAFFGQGTRLTVV.

This clonotype was recorded at least ten times. V gene TRBV29-1 combines with J gene TRBJ2-1; perhaps TRBD1 as D (5 bases). CDR3 size: 11 residues. With 8 bases removed from V and 10 bases from J, the gap between germline ends came to 15 bases. Germline V gene sequence: CDR1 SQVTM, CDR2 ANQGSEA. CDR3 bases: TGCAGCTCAAATCTCTCAGGGGAGCAGTTCTTC. This gives the protein CSSNLSGEQFF.

This clonotype was recorded at least ten times. The rearrangement joins TRBV12-5 to TRBJ1-2; tentative D call: TRBD1 (5 bases). The V end was cut by 7 bases, the J end by 1 base, with 10 bases between. The germline gives CDR1 LGHNT, CDR2 FRNRAP. There are 13 residues in the CDR3. The CDR3 DNA is TGTGCTAGTGCCGGGGACGGTAACTATGGCTACACCTTC. Encoded protein: CASAGDGNYGYTF.

This clonotype was counted ten times or more. The chain uses TRBV5-1 and TRBJ2-7, with 8 bases aligning to TRBD1. The CDR3 has 14 amino acids. V lost 1 base and J lost 12; bases outside the gene matches: 12. Germline lookup yields CDR1 SGHRS and CDR2 YFSETQ. The DNA of the CDR3 is TGCGCCAGCAGCTTGAGTGGACAGGGCCTCGATAGGTACTTC. It specifies CASSLSGQGLDRYF. Together with reference TRBV5-1 and TRBJ2-7, the CDR3 gives the full variable domain: KAGVTQTPRYLIKTRGQQVTLSCSPISGHRSVSWYQQTPGQGLQFLFEYFSETQRNKGNFPGRFSGRQFSNSRSEMNVSTLELGDSALYLCASSLSGQGLDRYFGPGTRLTVT.

The chain is built from TRBV6-4 and TRBJ2-1, with no clear D. Trimming removed 5 bases from V and 5 bases from J, with 13 bases in between. The CDR3 runs 14 residues. Germline V gene lookup returns CDR1 MRHNA and CDR2 SNTAGT. The CDR3 coding sequence is TGTGCCAGCAGTTCACTGGTCACCAACAATGAGCAGTTCTTC. It translates to CASSSLVTNNEQFF.

This clonotype was detected many times. This rearrangement joins TRBV11-2 to TRBJ2-5; 12 nucleotides agree with TRBD2. This CDR3 contains 16 residues. Germline loops: CDR1 SGHAT, CDR2 FQNNGV. Unmatched junction bases numbered 7, after V lost 3 bases and J lost 5 bases. The DNA of the CDR3 is TGTGCCAGCAGCTTGACTAGCGGGAGCTTGTGGGAGACCCAGTACTTC. As protein: CASSLTSGSLWETQYF.

This clonotype was seen a few times. The CDR3 region has the DNA TGTGCCAGTAGTATTTCCGGCAGGGGCGATGAAAAACTGTTTTTT. Protein sequence: CASSISGRGDEKLFF. The J gene is TRBJ1-4, the V gene TRBV19, with D tentatively TRBD1 (6 bases). V lost 3 bases, J lost 6 bases, and 14 bases lay in between. CDR3 length: 15 amino acids. The germline CDR1 and CDR2 sequences are LNHDA and SQIVND (reference sequence).

This rearrangement joins TRBV6-5 to TRBJ2-7; TRBD2 matches at 14 bases. The CDR3 contains 15 residues. CDR1 and CDR2 from the germline V gene are MNHEY and SVGAGI. Trimming cost V 4 bases and J 7 bases; bases outside gene matches: 6. CDR3 amino acids: CASSFLGLAGEEQYF. CDR3 bases: TGTGCCAGCAGTTTCCTGGGACTAGCGGGAGAAGAGCAGTACTTC.

This clonotype was counted many times. The chain couples TRBV5-6 to TRBJ2-3, with D unclear. Germline CDR1 SGHDT, CDR2 YYEEEE. The CDR3 covers 12 residues. Trimming stripped 0 bases from V and 10 bases from J, with 9 bases between. CDR3 sequence reads: CASSLAEYAQYF. Written as DNA, the CDR3 is TGTGCCAGCAGCTTGGCGGAGTATGCGCAGTATTTT.

This clonotype has at least ten counts. The V and J genes are TRBV12-3 or TRBV12-4 and TRBJ2-1; 14 bases are shared with TRBD2. The CDR3 extends over 16 amino acids. V gave up 6 bases and J gave up 7 bases; unmatched junction bases: 8. The CDR3 region has the DNA TGTGCCAGCAGCCCCTATGGGACTAGCGGGAGTAATGAGCAGTTCTTC. Its translation is CASSPYGTSGSNEQFF.

The sample holds many counts of this clonotype. The CDR3 nucleotides are TGTGCCAGCAGTACCGGACTAGCCGCAGATACGCAGTATTTT. Amino acids: CASSTGLAADTQYF. This rearrangement joins TRBV6-5 to TRBJ2-3; 8 positions match TRBD2. The CDR3 is 14 residues long. J lost 4 bases, V lost 5 bases, and 5 bases had no gene match. CDR1 and CDR2 (germline): MNHEY, SVGAGI.

This clonotype has a count of ten or more. This chain connects TRBV11-2 to TRBJ2-5; a weak D match, TRBD2 (5 bases). With 4 bases removed from V and 5 bases from J, the gap between germline ends came to 8 bases. Germline V gene data show CDR1 as SGHAT and CDR2 as FQNNGV. The CDR3 is 12 amino acids. CDR3 amino acids: CASSSQRETQYF. In nucleotides, the CDR3 is TGTGCCAGCAGCTCCCAGCGGGAGACCCAGTACTTC.

This clonotype has ten or more counts. The V gene is TRBV2, the J gene TRBJ2-2; 7 nucleotides line up with TRBD1. The V gene end was trimmed by 6 bases and the J gene end by 3 bases; junction bases not matched to a gene: 7. Germline-derived CDR1 and CDR2 are SNHLY and FYNNEI. The CDR3 totals 15 residues. In DNA, the CDR3 is TGTGCCAGCAGGGAAACAGGGGTTCACACCGGGGAGCTGTTTTTT. It encodes CASRETGVHTGELFF.

This clonotype has a count of ten or more. V gene TRBV30 combines with J gene TRBJ1-6, with D unresolved. V lost 0 bases, J lost 6 bases, and 9 bases lay in between. CDR1 and CDR2 (germline): GTSNPN, SVGIG (reference sequence). The CDR3 has 14 amino acids. The CDR3 nucleotides read TGTGCCTGGAGTGTGGCAGCCACTAATTCACCCCTCCACTTT. It translates to CAWSVAATNSPLHF.

This clonotype appeared many times. The chain recombines TRBV18 with TRBJ2-6; 7 bases are shared with TRBD1. V dropped 3 bases and J dropped 1; count of bases not matched to a gene: 9. Per the germline V gene, CDR1 is KGHSH and CDR2 is LQKENI. This CDR3 is built from 18 residues. The chain's CDR3 is CASSPTGTASSGANVLTF. The CDR3 DNA follows: TGTGCCAGCTCACCCACCGGGACAGCAAGTTCTGGGGCCAACGTCCTGACTTTC.

This clonotype was detected ten times or more. V is TRBV28 and J is TRBJ2-7; D unclear. CDR1 MDHEN and CDR2 SYDVKM come from the germline V gene. Trimming took 4 bases from V and 0 from J, leaving 4 bases between them. The CDR3 is 12 residues long. The CDR3: CASSSSSYEQYF. The CDR3 coding sequence is TGTGCCAGCAGTTCGAGCTCCTACGAGCAGTACTTC.

There are many counts of this clonotype. V usage is TRBV11-2 and J usage is TRBJ1-1; 9 bases are shared with TRBD1. V was pared by 6 bases and J by 0 bases, with 17 bases of the junction left unmatched. The CDR3 loop spans 19 amino acids. Germline assignment: CDR1 SGHAT and CDR2 FQNNGV. The CDR3 DNA is TGTGCCAGCAGACTTAGCAAAAGAGGGACAGGGTATATGAACACTGAAGCTTTCTTT. As protein: CASRLSKRGTGYMNTEAFF.

The rearrangement joins TRBV5-6 to TRBJ2-1, with 12 nucleotides matching TRBD2. Germline V CDR1 and CDR2: SGHDT, YYEEEE. After removal of 4 bases from V and 5 bases from J, the junction contained 7 bases not matched to a gene. CDR3 size: 16 residues. The CDR3 DNA follows: TGTGCCAGCAGCCCGATCTCTAGCGGGAGGGACAATGAGCAGTTCTTC. Protein: CASSPISSGRDNEQFF.

This clonotype was detected many times. V is TRBV18 and J is TRBJ2-2, with a weak D call TRBD1 (5 bases). Germline-derived CDR1 and CDR2 are KGHSH and LQKENI. The CDR3 has 15 residues. Trimming stripped 1 base from V and 4 bases from J, with 10 bases between. The CDR3 loop reads CASSPQGQATGELFF. The CDR3 DNA reads TGTGCCAGCTCACCACAAGGACAAGCCACCGGGGAGCTGTTTTTT. The full variable domain, completed using reference TRBV18 and TRBJ2-2, is NAGVMQNPRHLVRRRGQEARLRCSPMKGHSHVYWYRQLPEEGLKFMVYLQKENIIDESGMPKERFSAEFPKEGPSILRIQQVVRGDSAAYFCASSPQGQATGELFFGEGSRLTVL.

The chain combines TRBV6-2 or TRBV6-3 with TRBJ2-7, with TRBD1 as a possible D gene (6 bases). V shed 6 bases and J shed 3 bases, with 9 bases lying between them. The CDR3 runs to 12 residues. The germline V gene encodes CDR1 MNHEY and CDR2 SVGEGT. CDR3 bases: TGTGCCAGCAGCTGGACAGACTACGAGCAGTACTTC. This sequence encodes CASSWTDYEQYF.

This clonotype was observed a handful of times. CDR3 in DNA: TGCGCCAGCAGCTTTTTAAGCTCCCGAGGCTGGATGAACACTGAAGCTTTCTTT. Translation: CASSFLSSRGWMNTEAFF. The chain joins TRBV5-1 to TRBJ1-1, with unresolved D. V lost 2 bases, J lost 0 bases, and 20 bases lay in between. From germline, CDR1 is SGHRS and CDR2 YFSETQ. CDR3 size: 18 residues.